Listed below are T cell receptor beta chains from one sample, sequenced in a study of regulatory T cells in long-lasting Graves disease. A single record per CDR3 protein comes from TCRdb applying MiXCR to the multiplex PCR reads. There are roughly 380,000 distinct CDR3 sequences in the sample; 15% occur only once, and about 20% lies in the top ten. This specimen was peripheral blood mononuclear cells (PBMCs), taken at new diagnosis, from a patient treated with antithyroid drugs. The receptors derive from a female donor with Graves disease. The CDR3 runs from the conserved cysteine through the conserved F or W. The order of the fields is J gene, D gene, clone size, V gene, CDR3 protein, CDR3 DNA. D genes are given only for firm matches. A clone size is listed for some rows: how often the clone was seen (once, few, many), or a class if it is expanded.

J: TRBJ1-1
D: .
size: many
V: TRBV7-2
CDR3: CASSLSDTEAFF
DNA: TGTGCCAGCAGCTTGTCGGACACTGAAGCTTTCTTT

J: TRBJ1-5
D: .
size: .
V: TRBV2
CDR3: CASSETPGPQPQHF
DNA: TGTGCCAGCAGTGAAACGCCAGGACCCCAGCCCCAGCATTTT

J: TRBJ2-3
D: .
size: many
V: TRBV10-3
CDR3: CAISDVGLSTDTQYF
DNA: TGTGCCATCAGTGACGTCGGTCTTAGCACAGATACGCAGTATTTT

J: TRBJ1-1
D: .
size: .
V: TRBV30
CDR3: CAWTGEIGEAFF
DNA: TGTGCCTGGACGGGGGAGATCGGCGAAGCTTTCTTT

J: TRBJ2-3
D: .
size: few
V: TRBV4-1
CDR3: CASSQETGLTAGLTDTQYF
DNA: TGCGCCAGCAGCCAAGAAACGGGACTGACTGCAGGACTCACAGATACGCAGTATTTT

J: TRBJ1-1
D: TRBD1
size: .
V: TRBV9
CDR3: CASSAQGGAKTEAFF
DNA: TGTGCCAGCAGCGCGCAAGGGGGCGCGAAGACTGAAGCTTTCTTT

J: TRBJ1-5
D: TRBD1
size: few
V: TRBV12-5
CDR3: CASGLLGGQPQHF
DNA: TGTGCTAGTGGTTTGCTAGGGGGCCAGCCCCAGCATTTT

J: TRBJ2-5
D: .
size: many
V: TRBV7-2
CDR3: CASSLLDRQETQYF
DNA: TGTGCCAGCAGCTTACTGGACAGACAAGAGACCCAGTACTTC

J: TRBJ2-5
D: .
size: many
V: TRBV6-2/TRBV6-3
CDR3: CASNREGGRETQYF
DNA: TGTGCCAGCAATAGGGAGGGGGGGCGAGAGACCCAGTACTTC

J: TRBJ2-6
D: .
size: many
V: TRBV20-1
CDR3: CSAPSEVSGPGANVLTF
DNA: TGCAGTGCGCCCTCAGAGGTTTCAGGGCCTGGGGCCAACGTCCTGACTTTC

J: TRBJ2-5
D: TRBD2
size: many
V: TRBV11-2
CDR3: CASSSLAGTQETQYF
DNA: TGTGCCAGCAGCTCCTTAGCGGGAACCCAAGAGACCCAGTACTTC

J: TRBJ1-4
D: .
size: many
V: TRBV9
CDR3: CASSANAVTNEKLFF
DNA: TGTGCCAGCAGCGCCAATGCGGTTACTAATGAAAAACTGTTTTTT

J: TRBJ1-1
D: .
size: .
V: TRBV3-1
CDR3: CASSPIAGARLVGYTEAFF
DNA: TGTGCCAGCAGCCCTATTGCAGGGGCGCGGTTGGTAGGTTACACTGAAGCTTTCTTT

J: TRBJ1-4
D: .
size: .
V: TRBV28
CDR3: CASSTRRGGNNEKLFF
DNA: TGTGCCAGCAGTACCCGACGGGGAGGTAATAATGAAAAACTGTTTTTT

J: TRBJ2-1
D: TRBD2
size: .
V: TRBV30
CDR3: CAWSDERDHNEQFF
DNA: TGTGCCTGGAGTGACGAGCGGGACCACAATGAGCAGTTCTTC

J: TRBJ2-3
D: .
size: few
V: TRBV7-2
CDR3: CASSLGRTSSTDTQYF
DNA: TGTGCCAGCAGCTTAGGTAGAACCAGTAGCACAGATACGCAGTATTTT

J: TRBJ2-7
D: TRBD2
size: .
V: TRBV20-1
CDR3: CSARDGGVAGEYF
DNA: TGCAGTGCTAGAGATGGCGGGGTAGCGGGAGAGTACTTC

J: TRBJ2-1
D: .
size: .
V: TRBV30
CDR3: CAWSSDSYNEQFF
DNA: TGTGCCTGGAGTTCGGACAGCTACAATGAGCAGTTCTTC

J: TRBJ2-7
D: .
size: many
V: TRBV5-1
CDR3: CASSLASGAAYEQYF
DNA: TGCGCCAGCAGCTTGGCTTCGGGAGCCGCCTACGAGCAGTACTTC

J: TRBJ2-5
D: .
size: many
V: TRBV3-1
CDR3: CASSQEQKETQYF
DNA: TGTGCCAGCAGCCAAGAACAGAAAGAGACCCAGTACTTC

J: TRBJ2-7
D: TRBD1
size: many
V: TRBV19
CDR3: CASSIRTGLEQYF
DNA: TGTGCCAGTAGTATAAGGACAGGGCTCGAGCAGTACTTC

J: TRBJ2-1
D: TRBD2
size: .
V: TRBV7-2
CDR3: CASSFGGGRLGEQFF
DNA: TGTGCCAGCAGCTTCGGGGGAGGGCGATTGGGTGAGCAGTTCTTC

J: TRBJ2-5
D: .
size: .
V: TRBV12-3/TRBV12-4
CDR3: CASSLVKETQYF
DNA: TGTGCCAGCAGTTTGGTTAAAGAGACCCAGTACTTC

J: TRBJ1-2
D: .
size: few
V: TRBV27
CDR3: CASSPPGTGYGYIF
DNA: TGTGCCAGCAGTCCCCCCGGGACGGGTTATGGCTACATCTTC

J: TRBJ1-1
D: .
size: many
V: TRBV7-9
CDR3: CASRKYDRVNTEAFF
DNA: TGTGCCAGCCGAAAGTACGATCGGGTGAACACTGAAGCTTTCTTT

J: TRBJ2-1
D: TRBD2
size: many
V: TRBV10-1
CDR3: CASGDLAGGLNEQFF
DNA: TGCGCCAGCGGCGACCTAGCGGGAGGGCTCAATGAGCAGTTCTTC